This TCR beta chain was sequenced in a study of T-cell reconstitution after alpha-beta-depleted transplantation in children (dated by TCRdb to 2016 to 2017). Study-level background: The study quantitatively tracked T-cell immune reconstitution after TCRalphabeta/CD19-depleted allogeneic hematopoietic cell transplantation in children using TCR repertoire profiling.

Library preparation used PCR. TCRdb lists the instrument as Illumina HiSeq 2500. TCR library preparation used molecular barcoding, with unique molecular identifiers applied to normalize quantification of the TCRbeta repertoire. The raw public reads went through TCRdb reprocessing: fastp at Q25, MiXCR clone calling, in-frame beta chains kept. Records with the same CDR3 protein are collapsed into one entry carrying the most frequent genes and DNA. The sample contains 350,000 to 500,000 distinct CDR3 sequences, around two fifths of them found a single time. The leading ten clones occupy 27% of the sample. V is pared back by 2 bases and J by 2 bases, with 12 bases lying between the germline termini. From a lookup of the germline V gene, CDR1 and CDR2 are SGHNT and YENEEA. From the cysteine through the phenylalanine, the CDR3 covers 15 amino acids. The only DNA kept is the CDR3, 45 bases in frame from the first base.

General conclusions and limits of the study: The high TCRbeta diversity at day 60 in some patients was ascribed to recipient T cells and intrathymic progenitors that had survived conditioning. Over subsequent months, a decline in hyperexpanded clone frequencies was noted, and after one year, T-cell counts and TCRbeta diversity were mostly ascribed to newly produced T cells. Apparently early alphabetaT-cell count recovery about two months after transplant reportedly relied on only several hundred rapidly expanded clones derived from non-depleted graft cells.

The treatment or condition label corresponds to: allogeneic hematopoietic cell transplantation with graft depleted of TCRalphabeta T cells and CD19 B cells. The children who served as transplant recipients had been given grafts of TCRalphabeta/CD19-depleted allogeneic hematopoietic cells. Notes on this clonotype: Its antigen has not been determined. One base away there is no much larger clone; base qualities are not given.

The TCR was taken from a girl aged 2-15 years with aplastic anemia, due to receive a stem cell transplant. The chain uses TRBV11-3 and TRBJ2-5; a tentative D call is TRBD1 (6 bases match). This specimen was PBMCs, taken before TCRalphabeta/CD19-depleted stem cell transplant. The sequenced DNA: TGTGCCAGCAGCTTACAGACAGGACCGCAAGAGACCCAGTACTTC. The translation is CASSLQTGPQETQYF.